The clone carrying this T cell receptor beta chain was counted only a few times. Its antigen is unidentified. Every patient relapsed after autologous stem cell transplantation, and brentuximab vedotin exposure varied. This sample was included in a study of PD-1 blockade in classical Hodgkin lymphoma. Study as a whole: Intravenous nivolumab at 3 mg/kg was given to patients every 2 weeks.

This CDR3 is built from 12 residues. Trimming removed 3 bases at V and 5 bases at J, with 7 bases between. The V gene's germline CDR1 is GTSNPN and CDR2 SVGIG (reference sequence). Overall study findings and caveats: Diversity in CD4+ TCRs, unlike that measured in CD8+ TCRs, had risen significantly by C4D1. Reasons behind the repertoire differences stay unclear, perhaps disease activity or earlier therapy. Complete responders showed a baseline diversity that resembled the diversity of newly diagnosed patients.

The protocol was immunoSEQ multiplex PCR, while the TCRdb copy is restricted to in-frame clones and leaves out a portion. The sample records roughly 24,000 clones, approximately 80% being singletons. This chain connects TRBV30 to TRBJ2-2, with unresolved D. Sequenced here: peripheral blood mononuclear cells (PBMCs), sampled before the second cycle of nivolumab. The origin of this receptor is a human donor with classical Hodgkin lymphoma. Here the CDR3 reads CAWSVWTGELFF. The CDR3, as DNA: TGTGCCTGGAGCGTATGGACCGGGGAGCTGTTTTTT.